This T cell receptor beta chain was recorded in a study of patients and donors after allogeneic stem cell transplantation. Trimming stripped 5 bases from V and 2 bases from J, with 9 bases between. The CDR3 contains 12 residues. Germline loops: CDR1 GTSNPN, CDR2 SVGIG (reference sequence). TCRdb fed the RT-PCR reads into MiXCR, producing one record per CDR3 protein. The sample lists around 90,000 distinct CDR3 sequences; about 48% were seen once. The source is a human donor who was either an allogeneic HSCT recipient or a stem cell or donor lymphocyte infusion donor (not recorded which). It is not recorded whose cells these are; they may come from a transplant donor. The sequencing sample was made of blood, either unsorted or a sorted T cell fraction (not recorded which). This chain connects TRBV30 to TRBJ1-1; D is undetermined. CDR3 protein: CAWGIPNTEAFF. CDR3 in DNA: TGTGCCTGGGGCATACCCAACACTGAAGCTTTCTTT.